These 25 T cell receptor beta chains were sequenced from one sample in a study of T cells in Graves' hyperthyroidism and ophthalmopathy. RNA transcripts served as the template for amplifying TCR beta CDR3 regions. First-round RT-PCR with HTBI primers amplified the TCR CDR3 region. TCRdb re-analysed the multiplex PCR reads in MiXCR, keeping a single row per CDR3 protein. The sample has hundreds of thousands of distinct CDR3 sequences; approximately 19% are singletons. Source material: blood. These receptors came from a woman aged 45-59 years with Graves' hyperthyroidism that later progressed to Graves' ophthalmopathy.

This clonotype was recorded many times. The chain has TRBV20-1 and TRBJ1-1; tentative D call: TRBD1 (6 bases). This CDR3 region has 15 residues. V was pared by 5 bases and J by 5 bases, with 21 bases between. Per the germline V gene, CDR1 is DFQATT and CDR2 is SNEGSKA (reference sequence). CDR3 DNA sequence: TGCAGTGCTCCCCCCTGGGGGGGGCAAGGGACTGAAGCTTTCTTT. This encodes CSAPPWGGQGTEAFF.

The chain has TRBV6-1 and TRBJ2-3; D uncertain. Germline loops: CDR1 MNHNS, CDR2 SASEGT. The CDR3 sequence is 15 residues long. Trimming pared 0 bases from V and 1 base from J, leaving 8 bases between. The CDR3 coding sequence is TGTGCCAGCAGTGAAGCAAGGCGGCGCACAGATACGCAGTATTTT. It yields the protein CASSEARRRTDTQYF.

Worth noting for this clonotype: The junction shows a germline mismatch at one end, possibly a read error. The genes are TRBV19 and TRBJ2-2, with D possibly called TRBD1 or TRBD2 (6 bases each). CDR3 length equals 14 residues. Looked up from germline, CDR1 is LNHDA and CDR2 is SQIVND (reference sequence). The CDR3 sequence: CASSMGRDTGGLFF. DNA for the CDR3: TGTGCCAGTAGTATGGGAAGGGACACCGGGGGGCTGTTTTTT.

This clonotype turned up a few times. The chain has TRBV5-1 and TRBJ2-5, with 7 bases identical to TRBD2. From germline, CDR1 is SGHRS and CDR2 YFSETQ. The CDR3 length is 14 residues. V lost 4 bases and J lost 4; bases outside the gene matches: 7. CDR3 amino acids: CASSLSGGIETQYF. The CDR3 nucleotides are TGCGCCAGCAGCCTCTCGGGGGGAATAGAGACCCAGTACTTC. The complete variable domain, with remaining parts taken from reference TRBV5-1 and TRBJ2-5, reads KAGVTQTPRYLIKTRGQQVTLSCSPISGHRSVSWYQQTPGQGLQFLFEYFSETQRNKGNFPGRFSGRQFSNSRSEMNVSTLELGDSALYLCASSLSGGIETQYFGPGTRLLVL.

This clonotype was seen a few times. The chain uses TRBV7-9 and TRBJ1-2; 9 bases map to TRBD1. Trimming took 5 bases from V and 2 from J; bases not matched to a gene: 3. Germline-derived CDR1 and CDR2 are SEHNR and FQNEAQ (reference sequence). The length of the CDR3 is 14 residues. The CDR3 sequence is CASSHRGLNYGYTF. CDR3 bases: TGTGCCAGCAGCCACAGGGGGCTCAACTATGGCTACACCTTC.

In its sample, this clonotype was seen many times. The V gene is TRBV30, the J gene TRBJ1-5; a possible D gene is TRBD1 (6 bases). This CDR3 has 16 residues. Germline V gene lookup returns CDR1 GTSNPN and CDR2 SVGIG (reference sequence). V was clipped by 4 bases and J by 6 bases, with 22 bases between them. The CDR3 here is CAWNSPRGGNPQPQHF. As DNA, the CDR3 is TGTGCCTGGAATTCCCCAAGGGGGGGGAATCCTCAGCCCCAGCATTTT.

This chain uses TRBV25-1 with TRBJ1-1, with 8 bases fitting TRBD1. CDR3 length equals 13 residues. V lost 5 bases to trimming and J lost 8 bases; unmatched junction nucleotides: 7. CDR1 MGHDK and CDR2 SYGVNS come from the germline V gene. In nucleotides, the CDR3 is TGTGCCAGCAGTCCCGAGACAGGGGAAGAAGCTTTCTTT. This sequence encodes CASSPETGEEAFF.

This clonotype has ten or more counts. The rearrangement links TRBV12-3 or TRBV12-4 to TRBJ1-1, with TRBD1 matching over 7 bases. Trimming removed 6 bases from V and 9 bases from J; junction bases left unmatched: 10. The CDR3 runs 13 residues. CDR3 nucleotide sequence: TGTGCCAGCAGCTCCGCGGGGACAGATAAAGCTTTCTTT. This gives the protein CASSSAGTDKAFF.

This rearrangement joins TRBV5-1 to TRBJ2-3; 9 positions match TRBD2. The CDR3 extends over 17 amino acids. Looked up from germline, CDR1 is SGHRS and CDR2 is YFSETQ. The V gene end was trimmed by 2 bases and the J gene end by 2 bases; junction bases not matched to a gene: 9. CDR3 bases: TGCGCCAGCAGCTTAGGGGAGCGGGGGGAGAACACAGATACGCAGTATTTT. This encodes CASSLGERGENTDTQYF.

The chain has TRBV5-1 and TRBJ2-1; D is ambiguous. CDR1 and CDR2 from the germline V gene are SGHRS and YFSETQ. V dropped 0 bases and J dropped 6 bases, with 16 bases sitting between them. The CDR3 spans 16 residues. The CDR3 DNA reads as TGCGCCAGCAGCTTGGGACGGAGACCCACGGGCAATGAGCAGTTCTTC. Protein sequence: CASSLGRRPTGNEQFF.

This clonotype came up many times. This chain connects TRBV3-1 to TRBJ1-1, with D unclear. Trimming removed 4 bases from V and 2 bases from J, with 8 bases in between. The germline V gene has CDR1 LGHDT and CDR2 YNNKEL (reference sequence). This CDR3 region has 13 residues. The CDR3 region is CASSPDVNTEAFF. CDR3 sequence (DNA): TGTGCCAGCAGCCCAGACGTTAACACTGAAGCTTTCTTT.

This clonotype was seen more than once but under ten times. CDR3 sequence (DNA): TGTGCCAGCAGTTACGTAGCCGCCGGGGAGCTGTTTTTT. The encoded protein is CASSYVAAGELFF. This rearrangement joins TRBV6-6 to TRBJ2-2, with D unresolved. Trimming removed 2 bases at V and 6 bases at J, with 7 bases between. The CDR3 covers 13 residues. Germline V gene lookup returns CDR1 MNHNY and CDR2 SVGAGI (reference sequence).

This clonotype was detected only a few times. This chain links TRBV5-1 with TRBJ2-5; 12 nucleotides match TRBD2. The V gene end was trimmed by 4 bases and the J gene end by 2 bases; junction bases not matched to a gene: 12. Germline loops: CDR1 SGHRS, CDR2 YFSETQ. This CDR3 is 18 amino acids long. CDR3 sequence (DNA): TGCGCCAGCAGCGGCGGGCTTTCGACTAGCGGGAGACAAGAGACCCAGTACTTC. Residues: CASSGGLSTSGRQETQYF.

V usage is TRBV9 and J usage is TRBJ1-1; 8 bases line up with TRBD1. Germline V gives CDR1 SGDLS, CDR2 YYNGEE. The CDR3 totals 15 residues. J was trimmed by 1 base and V by 3 bases; bases with no gene match: 5. The DNA of the CDR3 is TGTGCCAGCAGCGGTCGGGACAGGTCGAACACTGAAGCTTTCTTT. It yields the protein CASSGRDRSNTEAFF.

There are many counts of this clonotype. This chain joins TRBV7-9 and TRBJ1-1; D unclear. V was clipped by 6 bases and J by 10 bases, with 15 bases between them. Germline values: CDR1 SEHNR, CDR2 FQNEAQ (reference sequence). This CDR3 spans 12 amino acids. The CDR3 region is CASSESEIRAFF. CDR3 nucleotide sequence: TGTGCCAGCAGTGAATCCGAAATCAGAGCTTTCTTT.

This clonotype has only a few counts. The chain is built from TRBV29-1 and TRBJ1-5; perhaps TRBD1 as D (5 bases). The CDR3 length is 14 residues. CDR1 SQVTM and CDR2 ANQGSEA come from the germline V gene. Between the trimmed V and J ends, which lost 2 bases and 7 bases, there was a span of 15 bases. The CDR3 reads CSVESQGPGQPQHF. The CDR3, as DNA: TGCAGCGTTGAAAGTCAGGGCCCAGGGCAGCCCCAGCATTTT. Supplemented by reference TRBV29-1 and TRBJ1-5, the full variable domain reads SAVISQKPSRDICQRGTSLTIQCQVDSQVTMMFWYRQQPGQSLTLIATANQGSEATYESGFVIDKFPISRPNLTFSTLTVSNMSPEDSSIYLCSVESQGPGQPQHFGDGTRLSIL.

This chain connects TRBV20-1 to TRBJ1-4; possible D gene TRBD1, 6 bases. The CDR3 has 14 residues. In germline, CDR1 is DFQATT, CDR2 SNEGSKA (reference sequence). With 4 bases removed from V and 0 bases from J, the gap between germline ends came to 9 bases. CDR3 DNA: TGCAGTGCTACCCACAGGGCAACTAATGAAAAACTGTTTTTT. Its translation: CSATHRATNEKLFF.

The V gene is TRBV6-1, the J gene TRBJ2-3, with D possibly being TRBD1 or TRBD2 (5 bases each). The CDR3 spans 15 residues. Deletions cut 8 bases from V and 3 bases from J, with 18 bases between. Germline V lookup: CDR1 MNHNS, CDR2 SASEGT. The CDR3 DNA reads as TGTGCCAGCGCCCTCTCGGGGCGAGGTACAGATACGCAGTATTTT. It codes for CASALSGRGTDTQYF.

This clonotype was picked up a small number of times. The chain couples TRBV19 to TRBJ1-1; 10 nucleotides align to TRBD1. CDR1 is LNHDA, CDR2 SQIVND, per germline (reference sequence). The CDR3 has 17 amino acids. V shed 1 base, J shed 6 bases, and the junction held 11 bases outside the gene matches. This CDR3 reads CASSIVPGQGSGAEAFF. CDR3 DNA sequence: TGTGCCAGTAGTATAGTTCCGGGACAGGGGAGTGGGGCTGAAGCTTTCTTT.

This clonotype was found a few times. This rearrangement joins TRBV7-3 to TRBJ2-7; no firm D call. The length of the CDR3 is 12 residues. CDR1 is SGHTA and CDR2 is FQGTGA in the germline V gene. Trimming stripped 8 bases from V and 3 bases from J, with 11 bases between. The CDR3 protein is CASRMARYEQYF. In DNA form, the CDR3 reads TGTGCCAGCCGAATGGCGCGCTACGAGCAGTACTTC.

The genes are TRBV2 and TRBJ1-1; D gene uncertain. Germline CDR1 is SNHLY and CDR2 is FYNNEI. This CDR3 comprises 14 residues. The V end lost 8 bases, the J end lost 5 bases, and 18 bases lay between the germline ends. CDR3 DNA sequence: TGTGCCAGCGGTTGGGTTAGAGGAGGGACTGAAGCTTTCTTT. This codes for CASGWVRGGTEAFF.

This clonotype was seen a handful of times. The CDR3 protein is CASWATVGGGYNEQFF. DNA for the CDR3: TGTGCCAGCTGGGCCACGGTTGGCGGGGGATACAATGAGCAGTTCTTC. This chain joins TRBV6-1 and TRBJ2-1; 7 nucleotides line up with TRBD2. Looked up from germline, CDR1 is MNHNS and CDR2 is SASEGT. CDR3 length equals 16 residues. Unmatched junction bases numbered 14, after V lost 8 bases and J lost 4 bases.

The chain recombines TRBV6-9 with TRBJ2-7; 7 bases align to TRBD1. Unmatched junction bases numbered 12, after V lost 4 bases and J lost 3 bases. The CDR3 runs 16 residues. Germline V gene sequence: CDR1 MNHGY, CDR2 SVAAGI. CDR3 nucleotides: TGTGCCAGCAGTTCCACCTTCGACAGGGTCAACTACGAGCAGTACTTC. Translation gives CASSSTFDRVNYEQYF.

This clonotype was seen only a few times. The chain joins TRBV2 to TRBJ2-2; the D gene is possibly TRBD1 (5 bases). The germline V gene has CDR1 SNHLY and CDR2 FYNNEI. V gave up 7 bases and J gave up 3 bases, with 15 bases separating them. This CDR3 has 15 residues. CDR3 coding DNA: TGTGCCAGCACTGGACCATCACAGGACACCGGGGAGCTGTTTTTT. Translated: CASTGPSQDTGELFF.

This sequence joins TRBV11-2 and TRBJ1-2; D not resolved. The germline V and J ends were trimmed by 3 bases and 2 bases, with 19 bases remaining between them. Germline V lookup: CDR1 SGHAT, CDR2 FQNNGV. The CDR3 spans 17 residues. The CDR3 DNA is TGTGCCAGCAGCTTTTTGCCTGGAGGTCAGCCCAACTATGGCTACACCTTC. This encodes CASSFLPGGQPNYGYTF. Full variable domain (outside the CDR3, taken from reference TRBV11-2 and TRBJ1-2): EAGVAQSPRYKIIEKRQSVAFWCNPISGHATLYWYQQILGQGPKLLIQFQNNGVVDDSQLPKDRFSAERLKGVDSTLKIQPAKLEDSAVYLCASSFLPGGQPNYGYTFGSGTRLTVV.